This TCR beta chain is drawn from a study of shared clonotypes between healthy human individuals. This CDR3 comprises 14 residues. Germline-derived CDR1 and CDR2 are LGHNT and FRNRAP. The V and J ends lost 6 bases and 3 bases respectively, with 13 bases between them. TCRdb's copy holds only in-frame clones and misses some; the assay was immunoSEQ multiplex PCR. The table lists approximately 2.1 million clones, 90% to 95% of them singletons. The table lists this clone with a count of one. Sequencing was performed on naive CD4+ T cells from PBMCs. Subset described: CD45RA+ positively selected. The receptor's source is a man between 18 and 35 years old in good health. Some clones in this sample may be carry-over from other donors' samples. The rearrangement joins TRBV12-5 to TRBJ2-3; no firm D call. The CDR3 sequence is CASGGSLRTDTQYF. DNA of the CDR3: TGTGCTAGTGGGGGCTCGCTTCGGACAGATACGCAGTATTTT.